These T cell receptor beta chains were read from a single sample in a study of blood T cell repertoires in COVID-19. Method: immunoSEQ multiplex PCR; TCRdb's copy keeps in-frame clones and lacks some. The sample has 75,000 to 100,000 clones; approximately 86% are singletons. Material for sequencing was peripheral blood. These receptors were taken from a woman older than 75 with acute or convalescent COVID-19. Each CDR3 is given with its conserved first and last residue. Fields, in order: D gene, V gene, J gene, clone size, CDR3 protein, CDR3 DNA. D genes are given only for firm matches. Expanded clones are given a class, and other clones once, few, many or no size at all.

>NA|TRBV27|TRBJ2-5|NA
CASSWTRWGETQYF
TGTGCCAGCAGTTGGACTCGGTGGGGAGAGACCCAGTACTTC
>TRBD2|TRBV6-5|TRBJ2-5|NA
CASNRLAGQETQYF
TGTGCCAGCAACAGACTAGCGGGCCAAGAGACCCAGTACTTC
>NA|TRBV7-3|TRBJ1-1|NA
CASSSTHLNTEAFF
TGTGCCAGCAGCTCGACACACCTGAACACTGAAGCTTTCTTT
>NA|TRBV2|TRBJ1-2|NA
CASSEGHTYGYTF
TGTGCCAGCAGTGAAGGGCATACCTATGGCTACACCTTC
>NA|TRBV5-4|TRBJ2-5|NA
CASSSPRGATNQETQYF
TGTGCCAGCAGTAGCCCCAGGGGAGCCACCAACCAAGAGACCCAGTACTTC
>TRBD2|TRBV7-9|TRBJ2-5|NA
CASSPTSGGDQETQYF
TGTGCCAGCAGCCCAACTAGCGGGGGAGACCAAGAGACCCAGTACTTC
>NA|TRBV9|TRBJ1-1|NA
CASSVLEDTEAFF
TGTGCCAGCAGCGTATTAGAGGACACTGAAGCTTTCTTT
>NA|TRBV2|TRBJ2-2|NA
CATDSPLGHTGELFF
TGTGCCACCGATTCCCCCCTCGGTCACACCGGGGAGCTGTTTTTT
>TRBD2|TRBV7-3|TRBJ2-2|NA
CASSFAGTINTGELFF
TGTGCCAGCAGCTTTGCCGGGACTATCAACACCGGGGAGCTGTTTTTT
>NA|TRBV12-1|TRBJ1-2|NA
CAAGTAYGYTF
TGTGCCGCGGGGACGGCCTATGGCTACACCTTC
>TRBD1|TRBV4-1|TRBJ1-4|NA
CASSPEGGNEKLFF
TGCGCCAGCAGCCCAGAAGGGGGCAATGAAAAACTGTTTTTT
>TRBD1|TRBV24-1|TRBJ1-4|NA
CATSEDTGTGPWKLFF
TGTGCCACCAGTGAGGATACCGGGACAGGGCCCTGGAAACTGTTTTTT
>NA|TRBV7-9|TRBJ1-1|NA
CASSQVGSRRKNTEAFF
TGTGCCAGCAGTCAAGTAGGGTCCCGGAGGAAGAACACTGAAGCTTTCTTT
>TRBD1|TRBV4-1|TRBJ2-7|NA
CASSSGQGSYEQYF
TGCGCCAGCAGCTCGGGACAGGGTTCCTACGAGCAGTACTTC
>TRBD1|TRBV7-2|TRBJ1-1|NA
CASNEGQGYTEAFF
TGTGCCAGCAACGAGGGACAGGGATACACTGAAGCTTTCTTT
>NA|TRBV21-1|TRBJ2-2|NA
CASSSLRQPNTGELFF
TGTGCCAGCAGCTCCCTCCGACAACCAAACACCGGGGAGCTGTTTTTT
>NA|TRBV3-1/TRBV3-2|TRBJ2-7|NA
CASGSGSSYEQYF
TGTGCCAGCGGCTCAGGGTCCTCCTACGAGCAGTACTTC
>NA|TRBV9|TRBJ2-1|NA
CASSVGARRGNEQFF
TGTGCCAGCAGCGTAGGAGCGAGAAGGGGCAATGAGCAGTTCTTC
>TRBD1|TRBV7-6|TRBJ2-5|once
CASSSTGLEQETQYF
TGTGCCAGCAGCTCGACAGGGCTGGAGCAAGAGACCCAGTACTTC
>NA|TRBV14|TRBJ2-2|NA
CASSPRPGTGELFF
TGTGCCAGCAGCCCCCGACCGGGCACCGGGGAGCTGTTTTTT
>TRBD1|TRBV5-1|TRBJ1-2|once
CASSLGDSYGYTF
TGCGCCAGCAGCTTGGGGGACAGCTATGGCTACACCTTC
>NA|TRBV6-2/TRBV6-3|TRBJ1-5|NA
CASSSRGNQPQHF
TGTGCCAGCAGTTCCAGGGGCAATCAGCCCCAGCATTTT
>NA|TRBV10-1|TRBJ1-6|once
CASSRDNSPLHF
TGCGCCAGCAGCCGGGATAATTCACCCCTCCACTTT
>NA|TRBV15|TRBJ1-4|NA
CATSLGYEGKLFF
TGTGCCACATCGTTAGGGTACGAGGGAAAACTGTTTTTT
>NA|TRBV7-9|TRBJ2-7|NA
CASRPTGSYEQYF
TGTGCCAGCAGACCTACAGGGTCCTACGAGCAGTACTTC
>NA|TRBV6-6|TRBJ1-5|NA
CASGISQASGNQPQHF
TGTGCCAGCGGAATCTCCCAGGCGTCGGGGAATCAGCCCCAGCATTTT
>NA|TRBV2|TRBJ2-7|NA
CASSETGYEQYF
TGTGCCAGCAGCGAAACAGGCTACGAGCAGTACTTC
>NA|TRBV20-1|TRBJ1-5|NA
CSASTGGGDNQPQHF
TGCAGTGCTAGTACGGGAGGGGGGGACAATCAGCCCCAGCATTTT
>TRBD1|TRBV2|TRBJ2-1|NA
CASRRAGGGRGDEQFF
TGTGCCAGCAGAAGAGCAGGGGGCGGAAGAGGTGATGAGCAGTTCTTC
>TRBD1|TRBV18|TRBJ1-6|few
CASSEGALNSPLHF
TGTGCCAGCTCGGAGGGGGCTTTAAATTCACCCCTCCACTTT
>TRBD2|TRBV5-1|TRBJ2-2|NA
CASSLVLAGTGELFF
TGCGCCAGCAGCTTGGTACTAGCGGGGACCGGGGAGCTGTTTTTT
>NA|TRBV5-1|TRBJ1-1|NA
CASSTGGSQGTEAFF
TGCGCCAGCAGCACTGGTGGGAGCCAGGGGACTGAAGCTTTCTTT
>TRBD2|TRBV11-3|TRBJ2-7|NA
CASSLVVGSGDYLTYEQYF
TGTGCCAGCAGCTTAGTGGTTGGTAGCGGGGATTACCTGACCTACGAGCAGTACTTC
>NA|TRBV27|TRBJ2-7|NA
CASRWTTSSYEQYF
TGTGCCAGCAGATGGACTACAAGCTCCTACGAGCAGTACTTC
>NA|TRBV6-5|TRBJ2-7|NA
CASSYADRSYEQYF
TGTGCCAGCAGTTACGCTGACAGATCCTACGAGCAGTACTTC
>NA|TRBV9|TRBJ2-1|NA
CASSVGAGRAGNYNEQFF
TGTGCCAGCAGCGTAGGGGCGGGGAGAGCAGGGAACTACAATGAGCAGTTCTTC
>NA|TRBV6-4|TRBJ2-1|NA
CAPSPSEQFF
TGTGCCCCATCCCCGAGTGAGCAGTTCTTC
>TRBD2|TRBV7-3|TRBJ2-1|many
CASSTSGSSYNEQFF
TGTGCCAGCAGCACTAGCGGGAGCTCCTACAATGAGCAGTTCTTC